This T cell receptor (beta chain) derives from a study of blood T cells in healthy people across ages. A sample-barcoded 5' primer and a J-beta primer mix were used in a second PCR of roughly 7 to 11 cycles. Each cDNA molecule received a tag from a template-switch adaptor that had 12 random nucleotides. TCRdb ran MiXCR on the 5' RACE reads and lists one entry per CDR3 protein. Here the sample spans 1.2 million to 1.5 million distinct CDR3 sequences, 40% to 50% being singletons. Whole-study findings and limits: TCR beta diversity per million T cells fell roughly linearly with age.

In the case of this clonotype: Its antigen is not identified.

V shed 0 bases and J 5 bases; nucleotides not matched to a gene: 11. This CDR3 has 17 residues. Germline assignment: CDR1 MNHEY and CDR2 SVGAGI. This receptor was identified in a woman under 30 in good health. The sample was blood. The chain joins TRBV6-5 to TRBJ2-5, with TRBD2 matching 8 bases. The CDR3 protein is CASSYSLGGGFTETQYF. As DNA, the CDR3 is TGTGCCAGCAGTTACTCCCTTGGCGGGGGGTTTACGGAGACCCAGTACTTC.